The 10 T cell receptor beta chains in this list originate from one sample, sequenced in a study of OX40 agonist ivuxolimab in advanced cancers. Clones were sequenced by immunoSEQ multiplex PCR, and TCRdb holds only the in-frame ones, with some missing. Among around 85,000 clones listed, about 89% were seen once. This specimen was CD4+ or CD8+ T cells sorted from blood, taken in a trial of the OX40 agonist ivuxolimab. The origin of the receptors is an adult with an advanced solid tumor such as melanoma, head and neck, liver or kidney cancer.

The chain combines TRBV7-9 with TRBJ1-2; D is possibly TRBD1 (6 bases). Germline CDR1 and CDR2: SEHNR and FQNEAQ (reference sequence). With 5 bases removed from V and 4 bases from J, the gap between germline ends came to 17 bases. The CDR3 sequence is 15 residues long. The CDR3 loop is CASSPHRVSGYGYTF. In nucleotides, the CDR3 is TGTGCCAGCAGCCCCCACAGGGTTTCGGGCTATGGCTACACCTTC.

The CDR3 DNA reads as TGTGCCAGCAGCTGGAACAATGAGCAGTTCTTC. Translation gives CASSWNNEQFF. This chain connects TRBV5-4 to TRBJ2-1, with D unclear. The ends were cut back, 3 bases at V and 5 bases at J, with 3 bases in the middle. The germline CDR1 and CDR2 sequences are SGHNT and YYREEE (reference sequence). The CDR3 covers 11 residues.

This chain joins TRBV2 and TRBJ2-3; TRBD1 is a possible D gene (5 bases). V was trimmed by 6 bases and J by 2 bases, leaving 12 bases between them. This CDR3 has 14 residues. Germline V lookup: CDR1 SNHLY, CDR2 FYNNEI. CDR3 nucleotides: TGTGCCAGCAGAGGAACGACAGACACAGATACGCAGTATTTT. This translates into CASRGTTDTDTQYF.

The rearrangement uses TRBV28 and TRBJ2-7; perhaps TRBD1 as D (6 bases). V was cut by 7 bases and J by 6 bases, with 16 bases left in between. This CDR3 is built from 13 residues. Germline V gene sequence: CDR1 MDHEN, CDR2 SYDVKM. CDR3 sequence (DNA): TGTGCCAGCAAGCGAACAGGGTTCCCCGAGCAGTACGTC. Translated, it gives CASKRTGFPEQYV.

The chain combines TRBV5-4 with TRBJ2-1; possibly TRBD2 for D (5 bases). CDR3 size: 16 residues. Trimming removed 2 bases from V and 0 bases from J, with 12 bases in between. The V gene's germline CDR1 is SGHNT and CDR2 YYREEE (reference sequence). CDR3 in DNA: TGTGCCAGCAGCTTTACGCGGGCAAGCTCCTACAATGAGCAGTTCTTC. This codes for CASSFTRASSYNEQFF.

The rearrangement uses TRBV10-3 and TRBJ1-1; no clear D. This CDR3 has 16 residues. Trimming took off 4 bases at V and 1 base at J, with 16 bases between the two ends. Germline assignment: CDR1 ENHRY and CDR2 SYGVKD. The DNA of the CDR3 is TGTGCCATCAGTGTCTTCCGGTTTCGGGGGAACACTGAAGCTTTCTTT. Amino acid sequence: CAISVFRFRGNTEAFF.

J is TRBJ2-1 and V is TRBV23-1, with 11 nucleotides matching TRBD2. TRBV23-1 counts as an open reading frame of uncertain function. J lost 4 bases, V lost 4 bases, and 6 bases had no gene match. CDR3 size: 16 residues. CDR3 sequence reads: CASSPLGLAEYNEQFF. The CDR3 DNA reads TGCGCCAGCAGTCCCCTGGGACTAGCGGAATACAATGAGCAGTTCTTC.

This chain joins TRBV2 and TRBJ1-2; no firm D call. Looked up from germline, CDR1 is SNHLY and CDR2 is FYNNEI. The V gene lost 3 bases and the J gene lost 6 bases, with 11 bases spanning the gap. The CDR3 is 13 amino acids. As DNA, the CDR3 is TGTGCCAGCAGTGAGGTGTACAGAAATGGCTACACCTTC. It specifies CASSEVYRNGYTF.

CDR3 coding DNA: TGTGCCAGCAGCCAACCGGACAGGGTCTACGAGCAGTACTTC. This gives the protein CASSQPDRVYEQYF. The V call is TRBV14, the J call TRBJ2-7; 8 bases agree with TRBD1. CDR1 is SGHDN and CDR2 is FVKESK in the germline V gene. The ends lost 2 bases at V and 3 bases at J; junction bases unmatched: 3. This CDR3 contains 14 residues.

This clone came up a few times. This chain connects TRBV6-8 to TRBJ1-6; possible D gene TRBD1, 6 bases. CDR3 length: 15 amino acids. V was shortened by 2 bases and J by 8 bases, with 13 bases between the two germline ends. CDR1 MNHGY and CDR2 SAAAGT come from the germline V gene. The CDR3 DNA sequence: TGTGCCAGCAGTTACCTAGACAGGCCCGATTCACCCCTCCACTTT. Translated, it gives CASSYLDRPDSPLHF.